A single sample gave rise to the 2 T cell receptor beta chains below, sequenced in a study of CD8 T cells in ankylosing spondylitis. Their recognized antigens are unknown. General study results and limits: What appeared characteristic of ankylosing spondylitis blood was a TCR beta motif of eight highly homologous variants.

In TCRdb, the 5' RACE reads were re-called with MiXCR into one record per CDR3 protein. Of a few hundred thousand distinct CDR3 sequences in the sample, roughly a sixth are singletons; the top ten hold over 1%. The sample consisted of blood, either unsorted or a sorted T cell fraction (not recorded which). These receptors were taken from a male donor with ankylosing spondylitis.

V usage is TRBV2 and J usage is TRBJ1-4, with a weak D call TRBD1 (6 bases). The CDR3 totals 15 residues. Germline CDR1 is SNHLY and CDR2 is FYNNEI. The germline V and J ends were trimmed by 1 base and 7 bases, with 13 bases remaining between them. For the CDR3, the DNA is TGTGCCAGCAGTGAAGAAGGGGGGTCGGGTGAAAAACTGTTTTTT. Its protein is CASSEEGGSGEKLFF.

CDR3 sequence reads: CASSEPDRADTEAFF. The CDR3 nucleotides are TGTGCCAGCAGTGAACCGGACAGGGCGGACACTGAAGCTTTCTTT. The genes are TRBV25-1 and TRBJ1-1; 8 bases map to TRBD1. Germline V lookup: CDR1 MGHDK, CDR2 SYGVNS. V shed 2 bases, J shed 3 bases, and the junction held 5 bases outside the gene matches. The CDR3 consists of 15 residues.